The entry below gives a single TCR beta chain sequence along with its context. As yet, its antigen is unknown. Produced via immunoSEQ multiplex PCR; TCRdb's table is partial and in-frame only. The sample yields about 100,000 clones, around 93% seen once. This specimen belongs to a study of OX40 agonist ivuxolimab in advanced cancers. Turning to the study itself: Hepatocellular carcinoma, melanoma, renal cell or head and neck cancer affected the dose-escalation patients. Antecedent anti-PD-1, anti-PD-L1 or anti-CTLA-4 therapy was permissible, with roughly 36% having received some.

The CDR3 is 14 residues long. Germline V gene data show CDR1 as MNHEY and CDR2 as SVGAGI. Trimming cost V 6 bases and J 5 bases, with 17 bases left between them. General study findings and limits: The study observed clonal expansion of CD4+ and CD8+ blood T cells by week 6 at 0.1 to 3.0 mg/kg.

The TCR comes from an adult with an advanced solid tumor such as melanoma, head and neck, liver or kidney cancer. The chain uses TRBV6-5 and TRBJ2-7; D perhaps matches TRBD2 (6 bases). Sequencing was performed on CD4+ or CD8+ T cells sorted from blood, taken in a trial of the OX40 agonist ivuxolimab. CDR3 amino acids: CASSGGPIIHEQYF. In DNA form, the CDR3 reads TGTGCCAGCAGCGGGGGACCTATTATTCACGAGCAGTACTTC.